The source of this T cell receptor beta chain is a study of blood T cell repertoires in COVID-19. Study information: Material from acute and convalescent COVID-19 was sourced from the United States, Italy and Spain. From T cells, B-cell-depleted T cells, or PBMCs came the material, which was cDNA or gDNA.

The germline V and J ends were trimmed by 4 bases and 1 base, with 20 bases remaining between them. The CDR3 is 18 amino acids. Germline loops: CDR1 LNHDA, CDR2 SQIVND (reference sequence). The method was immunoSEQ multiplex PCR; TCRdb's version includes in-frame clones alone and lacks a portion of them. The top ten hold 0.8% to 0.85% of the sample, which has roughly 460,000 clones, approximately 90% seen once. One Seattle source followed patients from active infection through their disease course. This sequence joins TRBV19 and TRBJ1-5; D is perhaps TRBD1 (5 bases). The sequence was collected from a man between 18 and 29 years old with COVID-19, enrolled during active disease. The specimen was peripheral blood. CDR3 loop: CASSKMGGAPFSNQPQHF. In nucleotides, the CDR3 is TGTGCCAGTAGTAAAATGGGAGGGGCCCCTTTCAGCAATCAGCCCCAGCATTTT. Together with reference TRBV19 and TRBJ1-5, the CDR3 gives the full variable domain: DGGITQSPKYLFRKEGQNVTLSCEQNLNHDAMYWYRQDPGQGLRLIYYSQIVNDFQKGDIAEGYSVSREKKESFPLTVTSAQKNPTAFYLCASSKMGGAPFSNQPQHFGDGTRLSIL.